These 15 T cell receptor beta chains were all obtained from the same sample, sequenced in a study of T cell changes during pregnancy in multiple sclerosis. This table comes from immunoSEQ multiplex PCR, and its TCRdb copy is limited to in-frame clones, with some not included. The sample holds around 25,000 clones, around four fifths seen once. This specimen consisted of CD8+ T cells from peripheral blood mononuclear cells, obtained in the first trimester of pregnancy. These TCRs come from a female donor in good health, enrolled as a control in a pregnancy study.

The sample holds one count of this clone. This sequence joins TRBV5-8 and TRBJ1-5; D ambiguous. Germline V gives CDR1 SGHTS, CDR2 YDEGEE. CDR3 length equals 14 residues. V was trimmed by 2 bases and J by 6 bases, leaving 12 bases between them. CDR3 nucleotides: TGTGCCAGCAGCTTCCTCCGGGGTGGTCAGCCCCAGCATTTT. Protein sequence: CASSFLRGGQPQHF.

This clone has a single count. The CDR3 DNA is TGTGCCAGCAGCTTCGGGCTAGCGGGAGATACGCAGTATTTT. It specifies CASSFGLAGDTQYF. The chain joins TRBV11-2 to TRBJ2-3, with TRBD2 matching 8 bases. J was trimmed by 5 bases and V by 3 bases; bases with no gene match: 4. CDR3 length: 14 residues. CDR1 SGHAT and CDR2 FQNNGV come from the germline V gene.

The CDR3 coding sequence is TGTGCCAGCAACGGGGGGGCCGGGACCGGGGAGCTGTTTTTT. This translates into CASNGGAGTGELFF. The J gene is TRBJ2-2, the V gene TRBV2; 8 bases align to TRBD2. This CDR3 contains 14 residues. Trimming removed 7 bases from V and 5 bases from J; junction bases left unmatched: 6. The germline V gene encodes CDR1 SNHLY and CDR2 FYNNEI.

The rearrangement joins TRBV5-5 to TRBJ2-5; the match to TRBD2 covers 7 bases. Losses at the gene ends were 4 bases for V and 6 bases for J; bases not matched to a gene: 6. Germline V gives CDR1 SGHKS, CDR2 YYEKEE (reference sequence). This CDR3 spans 13 amino acids. The DNA of the CDR3 is TGTGCCAGCAGCCCAGGACTAGAGCAGACCCAGTACTTC. Amino acid sequence: CASSPGLEQTQYF.

The CDR3 DNA is TGTGCCAGCAGCTTAACCGGGAGCGGGCTCTACAATGAGCAGTTCTTC. This gives the protein CASSLTGSGLYNEQFF. The V and J genes are TRBV7-9 and TRBJ2-1, with D perhaps TRBD2 (6 bases). Trimming cost V 2 bases and J 3 bases, with 14 bases left between them. Per germline, CDR1 SEHNR and CDR2 FQNEAQ (reference sequence). The CDR3 totals 16 residues.

The J gene is TRBJ2-7, the V gene TRBV18; D might be TRBD1 (5 bases). This CDR3 comprises 16 residues. Per the germline V gene, CDR1 is KGHSH and CDR2 is LQKENI. V lost 2 bases, J lost 2 bases, and 16 bases lay in between. DNA for the CDR3: TGTGCCAGCTCACCAGTAAGGGGTATTACCCCCTACGAGCAGTACTTC. Its protein product is CASSPVRGITPYEQYF.

As regards this clone: A far bigger clonotype differs at one base, so this is likely a read error. This chain joins TRBV11-3 and TRBJ2-1, with 9 bases that match TRBD1. Germline lookup yields CDR1 SGHNT and CDR2 YENEEA. The CDR3 consists of 14 residues. The CDR3 loop reads CAGSLGDRVNEQFF. CDR3 in DNA: TGTGCCGGCAGCTTAGGGGACAGGGTGAATGAGCAGTTCTTC.

At least ten counts were recorded for this clone. V is TRBV9 and J is TRBJ2-1; D may be TRBD2 (5 bases). Trimming took 2 bases from V and 4 from J, leaving 10 bases between them. CDR3 length equals 14 residues. CDR1 is SGDLS and CDR2 is YYNGEE in the germline V gene. The CDR3 loop reads CASSVPGRYNEQFF. Here the CDR3 DNA reads TGTGCCAGCAGCGTCCCGGGAAGGTACAATGAGCAGTTCTTC.

The genes are TRBV9 and TRBJ2-7; 7 positions match TRBD2. Germline V gene sequence: CDR1 SGDLS, CDR2 YYNGEE. V trimming: 0 bases; J trimming: 6 bases; junction bases outside the gene matches: 3. This CDR3 is 13 amino acids long. The CDR3 sequence is CASSVGGGSEQYF. CDR3 nucleotide sequence: TGTGCCAGCAGCGTAGGGGGGGGAAGCGAGCAGTACTTC.

This clone has just one count. J is TRBJ2-2 and V is TRBV18; TRBD2 agrees at 10 bases. The V gene end was trimmed by 5 bases and the J gene end by 3 bases; junction bases not matched to a gene: 3. The CDR3 totals 15 residues. Looked up from germline, CDR1 is KGHSH and CDR2 is LQKENI. The CDR3 DNA reads as TGTGCCAGCTCAGGACTAGCGGAGTACACCGGGGAGCTGTTTTTT. Encoded protein: CASSGLAEYTGELFF.

This clone has only a few counts. This chain links TRBV7-8 with TRBJ1-4; 11 nucleotides align to TRBD1. The CDR3 has 15 amino acids. Germline trimming cut 2 bases from V and 8 bases from J; bases unmatched to any gene: 4. Per germline, CDR1 SGHVS and CDR2 FQNEAQ. CDR3 in DNA: TGTGCCAGCAGCTTAAACCGGGACAGGGGGGAAAAACTGTTTTTT. Its protein is CASSLNRDRGEKLFF.

This clone was seen only a few times. Other DNA sequences from this sample encode an identical CDR3 as well. This chain links TRBV27 with TRBJ2-7; no reliable D call. This CDR3 has 11 residues. CDR1 and CDR2 (germline): MNHEY, SMNVEV (reference sequence). The ends were cut back, 4 bases at V and 2 bases at J, with 3 bases in the middle. The CDR3 nucleotides read TGTGCCAGCAGTTCAACCTACGAGCAGTACTTC. Translated: CASSSTYEQYF.

The chain has TRBV27 and TRBJ1-4, with D perhaps matching TRBD1 (6 bases). Per germline, CDR1 MNHEY and CDR2 SMNVEV (reference sequence). The CDR3 totals 15 residues. Between the trimmed V and J ends, which lost 1 base and 4 bases, there was a span of 10 bases. CDR3 coding DNA: TGTGCCAGCAGTTTATTGACAGGAATTAATGAAAAACTGTTTTTT. It codes for CASSLLTGINEKLFF.

The chain links TRBV28 to TRBJ1-1, with D uncertain. Deletions cut 3 bases from V and 0 bases from J, with 8 bases between. CDR1 MDHEN and CDR2 SYDVKM come from the germline V gene. The CDR3 contains 14 residues. The CDR3 coding sequence is TGTGCCAGCAGTTTGTTTGCAGTGAACACTGAAGCTTTCTTT. Translation: CASSLFAVNTEAFF.

This rearrangement joins TRBV30 to TRBJ2-1; no firm D call. This CDR3 has 15 amino acids. Germline CDR1 and CDR2: GTSNPN and SVGIG (reference sequence). Trimming pared 6 bases from V and 0 bases from J, leaving 15 bases between. CDR3 coding DNA: TGTGCCTGCAAGGAAAGCGCCAGCTCCTACAATGAGCAGTTCTTC. Its protein is CACKESASSYNEQFF.